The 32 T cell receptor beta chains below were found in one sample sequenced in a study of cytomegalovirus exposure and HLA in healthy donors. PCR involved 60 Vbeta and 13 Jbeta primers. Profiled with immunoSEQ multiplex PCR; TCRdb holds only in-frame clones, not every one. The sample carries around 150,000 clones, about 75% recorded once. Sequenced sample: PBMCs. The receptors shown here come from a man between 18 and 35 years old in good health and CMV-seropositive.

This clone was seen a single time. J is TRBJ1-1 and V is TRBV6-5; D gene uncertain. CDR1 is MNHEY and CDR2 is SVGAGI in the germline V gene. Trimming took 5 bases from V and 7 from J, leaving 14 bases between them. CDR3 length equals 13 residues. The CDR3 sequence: CASSHREEIEAFF. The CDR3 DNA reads TGTGCCAGCAGTCACCGAGAGGAGATTGAAGCTTTCTTT.

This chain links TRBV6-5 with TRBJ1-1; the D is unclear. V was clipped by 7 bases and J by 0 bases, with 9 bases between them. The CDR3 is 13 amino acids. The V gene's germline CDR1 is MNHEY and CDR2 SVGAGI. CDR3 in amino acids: CASKEDLNTEAFF. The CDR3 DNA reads TGTGCCAGCAAGGAGGACTTGAACACTGAAGCTTTCTTT.

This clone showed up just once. The CDR3 is CASTHSGSWGNEQFF. The CDR3 DNA reads as TGTGCCAGCACCCATTCGGGGTCCTGGGGCAATGAGCAGTTCTTC. This chain links TRBV28 with TRBJ2-1; possibly TRBD2 for D (5 bases). CDR1 MDHEN and CDR2 SYDVKM come from the germline V gene. V lost 7 bases and J 6 bases, leaving 19 bases between the germline ends. The CDR3 has 15 amino acids.

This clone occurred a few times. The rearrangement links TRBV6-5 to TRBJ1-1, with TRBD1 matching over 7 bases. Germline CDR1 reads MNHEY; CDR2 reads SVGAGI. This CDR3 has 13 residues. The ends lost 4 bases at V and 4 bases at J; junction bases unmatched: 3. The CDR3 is CASSLQGFTEAFF. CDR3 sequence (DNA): TGTGCCAGCAGTTTACAGGGGTTCACTGAAGCTTTCTTT.

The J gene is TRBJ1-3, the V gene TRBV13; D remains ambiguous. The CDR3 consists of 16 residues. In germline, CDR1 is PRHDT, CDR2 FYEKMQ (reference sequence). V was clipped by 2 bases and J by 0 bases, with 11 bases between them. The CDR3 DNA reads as TGTGCCAGCAGCTTATTAGGCGAGGGCTCTGGAAACACCATATATTTT. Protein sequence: CASSLLGEGSGNTIYF.

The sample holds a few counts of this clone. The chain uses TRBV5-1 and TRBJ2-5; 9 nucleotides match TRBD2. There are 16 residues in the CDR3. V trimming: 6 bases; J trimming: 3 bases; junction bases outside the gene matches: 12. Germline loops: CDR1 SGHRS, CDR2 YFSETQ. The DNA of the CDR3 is TGCGCCAGCACCCTGGTTGGGCGGGAGGGCGAAGAGACCCAGTACTTC. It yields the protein CASTLVGREGEETQYF.

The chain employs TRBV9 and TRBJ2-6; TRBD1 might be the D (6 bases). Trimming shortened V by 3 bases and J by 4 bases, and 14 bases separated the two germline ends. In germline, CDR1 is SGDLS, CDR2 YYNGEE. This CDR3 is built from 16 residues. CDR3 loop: CASSGGQSLGANVLTF. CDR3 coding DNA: TGTGCCAGCAGCGGAGGACAGTCCTTAGGGGCCAACGTCCTGACTTTC.

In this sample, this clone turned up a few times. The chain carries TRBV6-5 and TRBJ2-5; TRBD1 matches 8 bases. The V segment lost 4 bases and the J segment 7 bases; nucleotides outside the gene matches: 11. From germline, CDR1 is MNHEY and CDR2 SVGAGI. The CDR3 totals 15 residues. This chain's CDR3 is CASSSPGQAPGTQYF. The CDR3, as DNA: TGTGCCAGCAGTTCACCGGGACAGGCGCCTGGGACCCAGTACTTC.

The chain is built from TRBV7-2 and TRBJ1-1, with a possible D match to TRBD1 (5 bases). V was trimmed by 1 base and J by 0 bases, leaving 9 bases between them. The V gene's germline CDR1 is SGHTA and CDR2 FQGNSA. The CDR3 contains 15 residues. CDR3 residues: CASSLEGAMNTEAFF. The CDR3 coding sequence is TGTGCCAGCAGCTTAGAAGGGGCTATGAACACTGAAGCTTTCTTT. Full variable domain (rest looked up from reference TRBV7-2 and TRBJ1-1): GAGVSQSPSNKVTEKGKDVELRCDPISGHTALYWYRQSLGQGLEFLIYFQGNSAPDKSGLPSDRFSAERTGGSVSTLTIQRTQQEDSAVYLCASSLEGAMNTEAFFGQGTRLTVV.

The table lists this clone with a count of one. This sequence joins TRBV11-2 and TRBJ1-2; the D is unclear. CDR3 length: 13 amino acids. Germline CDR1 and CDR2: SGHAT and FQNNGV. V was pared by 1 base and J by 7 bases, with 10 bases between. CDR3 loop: CASSLGQKFGYTF. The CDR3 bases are TGTGCCAGCAGCTTAGGACAAAAGTTTGGCTACACCTTC.

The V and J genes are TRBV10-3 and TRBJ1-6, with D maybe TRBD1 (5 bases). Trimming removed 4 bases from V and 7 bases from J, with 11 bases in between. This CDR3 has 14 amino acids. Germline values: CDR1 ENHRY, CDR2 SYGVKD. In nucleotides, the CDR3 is TGTGCCATCAGTGGGGACGGGGGAAATTCACCCCTCCACTTT. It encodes CAISGDGGNSPLHF.

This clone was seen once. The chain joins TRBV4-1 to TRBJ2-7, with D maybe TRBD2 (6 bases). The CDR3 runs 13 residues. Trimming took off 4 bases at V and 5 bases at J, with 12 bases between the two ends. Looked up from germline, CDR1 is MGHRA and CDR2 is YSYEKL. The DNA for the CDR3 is TGCGCCAGCAGCCCAGGAGGAGGGGACGAGCAGTACGTC. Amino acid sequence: CASSPGGGDEQYV.

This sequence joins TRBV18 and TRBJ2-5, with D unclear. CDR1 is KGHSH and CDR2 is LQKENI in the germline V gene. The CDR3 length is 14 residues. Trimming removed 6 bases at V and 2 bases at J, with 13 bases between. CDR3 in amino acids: CASSPPMTQETQYF. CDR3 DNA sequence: TGTGCCAGCTCTCCCCCGATGACTCAAGAGACCCAGTACTTC.

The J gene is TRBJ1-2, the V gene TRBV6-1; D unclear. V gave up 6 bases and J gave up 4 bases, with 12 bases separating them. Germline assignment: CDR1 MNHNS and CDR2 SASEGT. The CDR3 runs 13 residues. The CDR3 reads CASRADVTYGYTF. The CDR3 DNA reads TGTGCCAGCAGGGCTGATGTTACCTATGGCTACACCTTC.

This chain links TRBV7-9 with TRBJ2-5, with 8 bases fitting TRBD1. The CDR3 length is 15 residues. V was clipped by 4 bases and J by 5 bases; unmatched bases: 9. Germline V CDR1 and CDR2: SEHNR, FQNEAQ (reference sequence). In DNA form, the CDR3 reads TGTGCCAGCAGCTCCCTAGGACAGGGTGAGGAGACCCAGTACTTC. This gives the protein CASSSLGQGEETQYF.

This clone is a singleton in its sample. CDR3 amino acids: CASSQPLDRPHRLYYGYTF. In DNA form, the CDR3 reads TGCGCCAGCAGTCAACCCCTCGACAGGCCACATAGACTGTACTATGGCTACACCTTC. J is TRBJ1-2 and V is TRBV23-1; D possibly corresponds to TRBD1 (6 bases). TRBV23-1 is placed among ORFs of uncertain function. Trimming shortened V by 2 bases and J by 3 bases, and 25 bases separated the two germline ends. This CDR3 contains 19 residues.

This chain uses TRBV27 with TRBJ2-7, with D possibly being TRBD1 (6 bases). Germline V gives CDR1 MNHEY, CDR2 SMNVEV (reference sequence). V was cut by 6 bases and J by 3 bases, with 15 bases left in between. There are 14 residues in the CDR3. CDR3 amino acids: CASRADSEHYEQYV. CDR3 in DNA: TGTGCCAGCAGAGCGGACAGCGAACACTACGAGCAGTACGTC.

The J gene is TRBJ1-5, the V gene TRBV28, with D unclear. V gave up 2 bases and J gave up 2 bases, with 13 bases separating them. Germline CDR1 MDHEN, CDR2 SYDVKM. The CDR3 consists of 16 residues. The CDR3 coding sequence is TGTGCCAGCAGTTTAGGTGGGCGGGGAGGCAATCAGCCCCAGCATTTT. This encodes CASSLGGRGGNQPQHF.

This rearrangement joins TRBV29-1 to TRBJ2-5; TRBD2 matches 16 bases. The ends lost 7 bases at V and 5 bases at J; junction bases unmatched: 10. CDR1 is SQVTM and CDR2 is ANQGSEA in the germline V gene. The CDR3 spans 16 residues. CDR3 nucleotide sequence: TGCAGCGGGGAGGGACTAGCGGGAGGGCGTCAGGAGACCCAGTACTTC. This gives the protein CSGEGLAGGRQETQYF.

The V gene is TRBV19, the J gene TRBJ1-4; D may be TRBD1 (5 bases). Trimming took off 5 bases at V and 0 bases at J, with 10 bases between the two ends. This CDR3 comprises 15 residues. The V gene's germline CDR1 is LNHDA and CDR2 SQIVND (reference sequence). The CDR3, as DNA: TGTGCCAGTAGTTCCGACAGAACAACTAATGAAAAACTGTTTTTT. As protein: CASSSDRTTNEKLFF.

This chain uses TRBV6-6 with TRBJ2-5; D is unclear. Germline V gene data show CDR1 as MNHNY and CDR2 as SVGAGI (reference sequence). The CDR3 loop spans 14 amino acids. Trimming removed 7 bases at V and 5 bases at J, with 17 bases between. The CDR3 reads CASIPTGVSETQYF. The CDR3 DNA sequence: TGTGCCAGCATCCCCACGGGTGTCTCCGAGACCCAGTACTTC.

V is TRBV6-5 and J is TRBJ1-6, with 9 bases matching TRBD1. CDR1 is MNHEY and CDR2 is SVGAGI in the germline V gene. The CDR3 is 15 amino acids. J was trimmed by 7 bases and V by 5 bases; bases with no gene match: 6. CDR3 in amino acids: CASSLGQGMNSPLHF. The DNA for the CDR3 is TGTGCCAGCAGTCTCGGACAGGGGATGAATTCACCCCTCCACTTT.

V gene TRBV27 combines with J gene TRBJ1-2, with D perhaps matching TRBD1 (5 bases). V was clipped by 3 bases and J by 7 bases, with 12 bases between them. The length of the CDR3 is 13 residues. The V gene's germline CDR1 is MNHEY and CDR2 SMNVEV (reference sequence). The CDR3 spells CASSFSGGSGYTF. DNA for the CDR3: TGTGCCAGCAGTTTCTCGGGGGGGTCTGGCTACACCTTC.

The CDR3 bases are TGCGCCAGCAGTGAGTCGACCTTCGGCGGTCAGCCCCAGCATTTT. This codes for CASSESTFGGQPQHF. This chain joins TRBV10-2 and TRBJ1-5; no clear D gene. CDR1 and CDR2 (germline): WSHSY, SAAADI. The CDR3 has 15 residues. Trimming removed 0 bases from V and 6 bases from J, with 12 bases in between.

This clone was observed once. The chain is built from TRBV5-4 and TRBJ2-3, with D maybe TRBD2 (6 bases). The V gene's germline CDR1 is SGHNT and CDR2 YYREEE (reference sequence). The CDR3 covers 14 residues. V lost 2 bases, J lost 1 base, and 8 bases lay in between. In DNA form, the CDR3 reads TGTGCCAGCAGCTTTGGGACTCGCACAGATACGCAGTATTTT. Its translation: CASSFGTRTDTQYF. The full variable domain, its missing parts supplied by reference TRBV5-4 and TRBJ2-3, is ETGVTQSPTHLIKTRGQQVTLRCSSQSGHNTVSWYQQALGQGPQFIFQYYREEENGRGNFPPRFSGLQFPNYSSELNVNALELDDSALYLCASSFGTRTDTQYFGPGTRLTVL.

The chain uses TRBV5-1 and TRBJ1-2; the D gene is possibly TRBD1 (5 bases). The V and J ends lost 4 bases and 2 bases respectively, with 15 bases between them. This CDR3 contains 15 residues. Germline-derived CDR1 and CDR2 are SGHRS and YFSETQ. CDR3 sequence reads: CASSPLGPRNYGYTF. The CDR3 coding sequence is TGCGCCAGCAGCCCCCTGGGGCCGCGAAACTATGGCTACACCTTC.

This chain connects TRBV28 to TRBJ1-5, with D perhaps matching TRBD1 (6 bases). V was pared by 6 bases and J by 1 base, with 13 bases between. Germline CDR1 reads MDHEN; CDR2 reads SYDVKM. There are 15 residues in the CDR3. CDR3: CASRDRDKSNQPQHF. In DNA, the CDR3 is TGTGCCAGCAGGGACCGGGACAAAAGCAATCAGCCCCAGCATTTT. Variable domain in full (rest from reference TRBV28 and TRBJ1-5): DVKVTQSSRYLVKRTGEKVFLECVQDMDHENMFWYRQDPGLGLRLIYFSYDVKMKEKGDIPEGYSVSREKKERFSLILESASTNQTSMYLCASRDRDKSNQPQHFGDGTRLSIL.

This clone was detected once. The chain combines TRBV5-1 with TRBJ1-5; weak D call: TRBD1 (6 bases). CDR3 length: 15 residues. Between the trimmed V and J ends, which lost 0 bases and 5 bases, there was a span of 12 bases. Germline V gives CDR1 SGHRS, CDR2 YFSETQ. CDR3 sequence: CASSLDGQFDQPQHF. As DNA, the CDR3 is TGCGCCAGCAGCTTGGATGGACAGTTTGATCAGCCCCAGCATTTT.

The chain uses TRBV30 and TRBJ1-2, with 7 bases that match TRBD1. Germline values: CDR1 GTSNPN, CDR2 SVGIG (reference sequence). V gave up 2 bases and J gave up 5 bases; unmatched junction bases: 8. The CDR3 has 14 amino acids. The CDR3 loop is CAWSLTTRGYGYTF. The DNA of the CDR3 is TGTGCCTGGAGTCTAACTACCAGGGGGTATGGCTACACCTTC.

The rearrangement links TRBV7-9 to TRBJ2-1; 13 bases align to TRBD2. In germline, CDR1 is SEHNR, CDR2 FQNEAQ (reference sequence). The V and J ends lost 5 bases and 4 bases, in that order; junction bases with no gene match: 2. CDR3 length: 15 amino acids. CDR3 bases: TGTGCCAGCAGCCGGACTAGCGGGAGTTACAATGAGCAGTTCTTC. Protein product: CASSRTSGSYNEQFF. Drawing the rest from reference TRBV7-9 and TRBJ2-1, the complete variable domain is DTGVSQNPRHKITKRGQNVTFRCDPISEHNRLYWYRQTLGQGPEFLTYFQNEAQLEKSRLLSDRFSAERPKGSFSTLEIQRTEQGDSAMYLCASSRTSGSYNEQFFGPGTRLTVL.

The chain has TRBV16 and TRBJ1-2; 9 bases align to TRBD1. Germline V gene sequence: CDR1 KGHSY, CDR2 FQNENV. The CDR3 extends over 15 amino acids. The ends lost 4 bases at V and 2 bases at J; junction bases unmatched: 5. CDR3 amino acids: CASSRLGQGNYGYTF. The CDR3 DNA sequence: TGTGCCAGCAGCCGCCTAGGACAGGGGAACTATGGCTACACCTTC. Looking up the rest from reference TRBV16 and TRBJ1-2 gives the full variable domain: GEEVAQTPKHLVRGEGQKAKLYCAPIKGHSYVFWYQQVLKNEFKFLISFQNENVFDETGMPKERFSAKCLPNSPCSLEIQATKLEDSAVYFCASSRLGQGNYGYTFGSGTRLTVV.

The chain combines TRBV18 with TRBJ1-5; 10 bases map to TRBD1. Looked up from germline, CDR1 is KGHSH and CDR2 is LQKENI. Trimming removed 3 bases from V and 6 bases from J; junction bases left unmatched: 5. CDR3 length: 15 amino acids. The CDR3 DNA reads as TGTGCCAGCTCACCCGCCGGGACAGGGGCTCAGCCCCAGCATTTT. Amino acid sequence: CASSPAGTGAQPQHF. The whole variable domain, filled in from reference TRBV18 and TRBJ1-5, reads NAGVMQNPRHLVRRRGQEARLRCSPMKGHSHVYWYRQLPEEGLKFMVYLQKENIIDESGMPKERFSAEFPKEGPSILRIQQVVRGDSAAYFCASSPAGTGAQPQHFGDGTRLSIL.